The T cell receptor (beta chain) under discussion was sequenced for a study of T cell responses to AZD1222 COVID-19 vaccine. Study details: Researchers grouped second doses given at about 4 or about 12 weeks into one pool.

Points from the study as a whole: Baseline antibody screening turned up just a handful of seropositive AZD1222 recipients.

Only in-frame clones appear in the TCRdb table, and some are missing; sequencing was by immunoSEQ multiplex PCR. The table has some 150,000 clones, around 90% seen once. The length of the CDR3 is 20 residues. Turning to this clone: The target antigen is unknown.

The chain is built from TRBV12-2 and TRBJ1-3. TRBV12-2 is shown as a pseudogene. The receptor's source is an adult in good health. The sample consisted of peripheral blood, taken on day 0 of AZD1222 vaccination. The CDR3 bases are TGTGCAAGTCGCTTGCACCCGGAGCCGGAGGAGGATGGAGCTGGAAACACCATATATTTT. Protein: CASRLHPEPEEDGAGNTIYF.